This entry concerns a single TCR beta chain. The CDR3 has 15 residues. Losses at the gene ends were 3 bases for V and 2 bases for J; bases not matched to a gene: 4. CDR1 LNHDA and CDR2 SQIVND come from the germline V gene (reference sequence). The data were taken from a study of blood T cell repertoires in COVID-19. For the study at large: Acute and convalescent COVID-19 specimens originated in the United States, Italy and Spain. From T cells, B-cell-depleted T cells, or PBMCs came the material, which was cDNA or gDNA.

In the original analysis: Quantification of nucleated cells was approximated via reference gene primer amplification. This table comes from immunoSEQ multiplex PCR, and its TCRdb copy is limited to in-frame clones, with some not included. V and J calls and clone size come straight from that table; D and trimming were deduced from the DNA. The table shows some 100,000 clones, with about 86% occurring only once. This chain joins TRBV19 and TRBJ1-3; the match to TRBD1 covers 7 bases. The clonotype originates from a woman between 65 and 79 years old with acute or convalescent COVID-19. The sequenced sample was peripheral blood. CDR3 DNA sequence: TGTGCCAGTAGTATGGACAGGAGCACTGGAAACACCATATATTTT. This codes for CASSMDRSTGNTIYF.